The entry below gives a single TCR beta chain sequence along with its context. These data are taken from a study of OX40 agonist ivuxolimab in advanced cancers. Study in general: A diagnosis of hepatocellular carcinoma, melanoma, renal cell or head and neck cancer was present in dose-escalation patients.

TCRdb's table, derived via immunoSEQ multiplex PCR, lists solely in-frame clones and lacks some. The sample has 70,000 or so clones, roughly 90% seen once. V lost 0 bases to trimming and J lost 2 bases, with 15 bases between them. The CDR3 loop spans 17 amino acids. Germline V gene sequence: CDR1 SGDLS, CDR2 YYNGEE. Material: CD4+ or CD8+ T cells sorted from blood, obtained in a trial of the OX40 agonist ivuxolimab. The chain recombines TRBV9 with TRBJ1-3; D is undetermined. The TCR sequence derives from an adult with an advanced solid tumor such as melanoma, head and neck, liver or kidney cancer. As DNA, the CDR3 is TGTGCCAGCAGCGTAGGGGGAGGGATAAACACTGGAAACACCATATATTTT. It is translated as CASSVGGGINTGNTIYF.